This section outlines one T cell receptor (beta chain) sequence together with its context. The target antigen is unknown. The length of the CDR3 is 13 residues. CDR1 and CDR2 from the germline V gene are SQVTM and ANQGSEA. The method, 5' RACE with UMI labels, was used to prepare the TRB cDNA libraries. TCRdb reprocessed the 5' RACE reads, keeping one entry per CDR3 protein, no DNA. The clone table shows 85,000 to 120,000 distinct CDR3 sequences, with the ten largest holding 0.3% to 0.4%. These data belong to a study of CXCR3-negative and CXCR3-positive naive CD8 T cells. Every CD8+ T cell subset underwent triplicate sorting at roughly 320,000 cells apiece. Whole-study findings and limits: Diversity in memory CD8+ cells fell much lower than the comparably high levels seen in both naive subsets. More hydrophobic TRB CDR3s occurred in CXCR3-positive than in CXCR3-negative naive cells.

The source of this sequence is a human donor in good health. Some clones in this sample may be carry-over from other donors' samples. The specimen was naive CXCR3+ CD8+ T cells from blood. Subset: CD45RO-CCR7+CD27+CD95- naive CD8+ T cells expressing CXCR3 (TNR3+). The genes are TRBV29-1 and TRBJ2-5. CDR3 sequence: CSVEDPSEETQYF.